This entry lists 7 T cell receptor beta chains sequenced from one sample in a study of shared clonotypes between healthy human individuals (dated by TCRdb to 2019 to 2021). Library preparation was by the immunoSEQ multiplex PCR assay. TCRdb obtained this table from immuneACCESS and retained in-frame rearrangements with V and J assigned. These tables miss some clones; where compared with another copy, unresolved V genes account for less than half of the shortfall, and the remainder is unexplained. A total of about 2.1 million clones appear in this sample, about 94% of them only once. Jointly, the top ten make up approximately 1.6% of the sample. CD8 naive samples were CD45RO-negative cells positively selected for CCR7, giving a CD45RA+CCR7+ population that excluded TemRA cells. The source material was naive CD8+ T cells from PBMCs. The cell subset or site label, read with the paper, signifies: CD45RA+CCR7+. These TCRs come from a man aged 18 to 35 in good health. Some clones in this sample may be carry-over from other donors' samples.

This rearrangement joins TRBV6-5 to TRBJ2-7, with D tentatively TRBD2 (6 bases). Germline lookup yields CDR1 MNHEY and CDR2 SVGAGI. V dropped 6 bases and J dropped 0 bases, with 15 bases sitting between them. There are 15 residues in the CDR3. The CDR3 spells CASRPLAFSSYEQYF. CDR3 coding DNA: TGTGCCAGCAGACCCCTAGCGTTCAGCTCCTACGAGCAGTACTTC.

CDR3 region: CSAGTATAYEQYF. CDR3 bases: TGCAGCGCCGGGACCGCTACTGCCTACGAGCAGTACTTC. The chain is built from TRBV29-1 and TRBJ2-7; D tentatively fits TRBD1 or TRBD2 (5 bases each). The CDR3 extends over 13 amino acids. The germline CDR1 and CDR2 sequences are SQVTM and ANQGSEA. Trimming removed 7 bases from V and 2 bases from J, with 15 bases in between.

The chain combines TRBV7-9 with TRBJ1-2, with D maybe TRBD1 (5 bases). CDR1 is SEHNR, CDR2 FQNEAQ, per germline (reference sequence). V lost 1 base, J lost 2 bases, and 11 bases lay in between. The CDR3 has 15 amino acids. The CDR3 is CASSLERGTNYGYTF. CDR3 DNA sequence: TGTGCCAGCAGCTTAGAGAGAGGGACGAACTATGGCTACACCTTC. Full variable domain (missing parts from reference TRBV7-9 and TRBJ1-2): DTGVSQNPRHKITKRGQNVTFRCDPISEHNRLYWYRQTLGQGPEFLTYFQNEAQLEKSRLLSDRFSAERPKGSFSTLEIQRTEQGDSAMYLCASSLERGTNYGYTFGSGTRLTVV.

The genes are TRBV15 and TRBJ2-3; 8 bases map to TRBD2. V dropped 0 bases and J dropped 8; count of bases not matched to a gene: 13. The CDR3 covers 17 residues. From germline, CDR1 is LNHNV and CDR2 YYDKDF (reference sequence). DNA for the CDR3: TGTGCCACCAGCAGAGAAGAGGTAGCGGGGTCATTGGGTACGCAGTATTTT. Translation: CATSREEVAGSLGTQYF. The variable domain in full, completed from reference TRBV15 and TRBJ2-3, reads DAMVIQNPRYQVTQFGKPVTLSCSQTLNHNVMYWYQQKSSQAPKLLFHYYDKDFNNEADTPDNFQSRRPNTSFCFLDIRSPGLGDTAMYLCATSREEVAGSLGTQYFGPGTRLTVL.

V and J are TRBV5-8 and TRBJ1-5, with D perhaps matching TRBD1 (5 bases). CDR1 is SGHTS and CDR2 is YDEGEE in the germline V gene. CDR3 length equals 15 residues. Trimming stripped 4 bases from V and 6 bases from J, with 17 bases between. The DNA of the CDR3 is TGTGCCAGCAGCCTTGATTGGGGGGTAGCTCAGCCCCAGCATTTT. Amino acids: CASSLDWGVAQPQHF. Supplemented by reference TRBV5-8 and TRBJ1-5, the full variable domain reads EAGVTQSPTHLIKTRGQQATLRCSPISGHTSVYWYQQALGLGLQFLLWYDEGEERNRGNFPPRFSGRQFPNYSSELNVNALELEDSALYLCASSLDWGVAQPQHFGDGTRLSIL.

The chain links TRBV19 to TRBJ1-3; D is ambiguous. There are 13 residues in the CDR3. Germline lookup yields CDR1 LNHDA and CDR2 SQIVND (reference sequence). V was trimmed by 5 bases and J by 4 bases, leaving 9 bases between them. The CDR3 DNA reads TGTGCCAGTAGTCCAACAGCGGGAAACACCATATATTTT. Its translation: CASSPTAGNTIYF.

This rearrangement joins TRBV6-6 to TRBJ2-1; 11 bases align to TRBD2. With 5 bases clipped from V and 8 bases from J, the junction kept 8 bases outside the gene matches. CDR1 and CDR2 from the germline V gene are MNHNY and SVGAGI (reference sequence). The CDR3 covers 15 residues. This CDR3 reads CASSPLAGGGHEQFF. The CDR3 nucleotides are TGTGCCAGCAGTCCGCTAGCGGGAGGAGGGCATGAGCAGTTCTTC.